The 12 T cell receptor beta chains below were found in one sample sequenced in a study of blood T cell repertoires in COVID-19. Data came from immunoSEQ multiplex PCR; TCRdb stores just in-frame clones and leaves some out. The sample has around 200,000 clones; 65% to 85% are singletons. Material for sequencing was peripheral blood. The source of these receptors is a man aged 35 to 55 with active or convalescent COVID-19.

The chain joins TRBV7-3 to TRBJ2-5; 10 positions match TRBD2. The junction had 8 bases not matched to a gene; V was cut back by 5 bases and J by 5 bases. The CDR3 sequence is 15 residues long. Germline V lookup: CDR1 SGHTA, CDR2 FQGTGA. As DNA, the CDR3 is TGTGCCAGCAGCCCTGGACTAGCGGCCCGGGAGACCCAGTACTTC. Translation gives CASSPGLAARETQYF.

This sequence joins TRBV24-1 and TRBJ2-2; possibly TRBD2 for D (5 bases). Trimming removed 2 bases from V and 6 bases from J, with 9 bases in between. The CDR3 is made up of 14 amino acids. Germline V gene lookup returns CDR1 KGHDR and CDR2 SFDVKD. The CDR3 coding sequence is TGTGCCACCAGTGATTCGGGGTTCCCCGGGGAGCTGTTTTTT. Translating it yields CATSDSGFPGELFF.

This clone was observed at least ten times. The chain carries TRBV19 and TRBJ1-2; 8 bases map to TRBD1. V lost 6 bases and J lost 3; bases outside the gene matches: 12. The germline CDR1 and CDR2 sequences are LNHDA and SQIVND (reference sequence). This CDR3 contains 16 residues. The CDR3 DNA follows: TGTGCCAGTAGGGGGACCTCAGGGGGCGCCCACTATGGCTACACCTTC. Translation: CASRGTSGGAHYGYTF. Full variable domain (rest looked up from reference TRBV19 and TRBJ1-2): DGGITQSPKYLFRKEGQNVTLSCEQNLNHDAMYWYRQDPGQGLRLIYYSQIVNDFQKGDIAEGYSVSREKKESFPLTVTSAQKNPTAFYLCASRGTSGGAHYGYTFGSGTRLTVV.

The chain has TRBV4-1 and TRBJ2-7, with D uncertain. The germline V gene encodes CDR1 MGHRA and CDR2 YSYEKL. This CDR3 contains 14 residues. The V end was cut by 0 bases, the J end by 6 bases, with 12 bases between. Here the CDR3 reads CASSQELRVAEQYF. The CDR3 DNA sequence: TGCGCCAGCAGCCAAGAATTACGGGTAGCCGAGCAGTACTTC.

The CDR3 protein is CASSFRGNQPQHF. CDR3 in DNA: TGTGCCAGCAGCTTCCGGGGCAATCAGCCCCAGCATTTT. The J gene is TRBJ1-5, the V gene TRBV7-2; D ambiguous. Germline V gene lookup returns CDR1 SGHTA and CDR2 FQGNSA. V lost 3 bases and J lost 2, with 5 bases in between. This CDR3 is built from 13 residues.

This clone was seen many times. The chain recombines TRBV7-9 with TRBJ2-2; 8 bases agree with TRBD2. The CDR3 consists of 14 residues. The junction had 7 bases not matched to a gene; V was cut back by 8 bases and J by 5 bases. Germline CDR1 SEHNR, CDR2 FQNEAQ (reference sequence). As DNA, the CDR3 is TGTGCCAGCGGACGGGAGGGCAGTACCGGGGAGCTGTTTTTT. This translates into CASGREGSTGELFF.

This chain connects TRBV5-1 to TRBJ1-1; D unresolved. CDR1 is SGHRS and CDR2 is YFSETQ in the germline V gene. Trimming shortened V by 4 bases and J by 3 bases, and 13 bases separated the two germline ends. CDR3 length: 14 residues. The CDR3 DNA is TGCGCCAGCAGCCCTGACCGGCGGGACACTGAAGCTTTCTTT. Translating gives CASSPDRRDTEAFF.

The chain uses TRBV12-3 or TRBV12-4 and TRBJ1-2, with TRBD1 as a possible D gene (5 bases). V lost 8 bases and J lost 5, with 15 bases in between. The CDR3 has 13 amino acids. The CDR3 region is CASSPQGGYGYTF. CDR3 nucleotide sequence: TGTGCCAGCTCCCCTCAGGGAGGGTATGGCTACACCTTC.

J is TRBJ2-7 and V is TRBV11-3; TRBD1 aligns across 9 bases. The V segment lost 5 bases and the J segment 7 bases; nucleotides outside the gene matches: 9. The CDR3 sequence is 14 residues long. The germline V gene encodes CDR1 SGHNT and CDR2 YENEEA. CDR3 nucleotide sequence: TGTGCCAGCAGCCCTGGGGACAGGGTAGGGGAGCAGTACTTC. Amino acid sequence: CASSPGDRVGEQYF.

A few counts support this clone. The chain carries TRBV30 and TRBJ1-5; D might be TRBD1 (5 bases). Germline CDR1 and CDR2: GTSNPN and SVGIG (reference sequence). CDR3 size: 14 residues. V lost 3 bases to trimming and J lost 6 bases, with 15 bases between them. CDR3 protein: CAWSREGLGQPQHF. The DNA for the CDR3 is TGTGCCTGGAGCAGGGAGGGGTTGGGTCAGCCCCAGCATTTT.

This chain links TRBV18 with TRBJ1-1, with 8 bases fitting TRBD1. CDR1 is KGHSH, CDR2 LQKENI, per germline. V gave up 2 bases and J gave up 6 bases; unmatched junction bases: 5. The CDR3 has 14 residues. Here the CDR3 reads CASSPGTGPAEAFF. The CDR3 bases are TGTGCCAGCTCACCAGGGACAGGTCCGGCTGAAGCTTTCTTT.

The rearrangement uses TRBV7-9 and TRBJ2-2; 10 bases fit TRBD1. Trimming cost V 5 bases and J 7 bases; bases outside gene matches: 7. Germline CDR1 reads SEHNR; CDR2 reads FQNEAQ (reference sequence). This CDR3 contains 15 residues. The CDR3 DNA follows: TGTGCCAGCAGCGGATTGGGACAGGGGTTCGGGGAGCTGTTTTTT. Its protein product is CASSGLGQGFGELFF.